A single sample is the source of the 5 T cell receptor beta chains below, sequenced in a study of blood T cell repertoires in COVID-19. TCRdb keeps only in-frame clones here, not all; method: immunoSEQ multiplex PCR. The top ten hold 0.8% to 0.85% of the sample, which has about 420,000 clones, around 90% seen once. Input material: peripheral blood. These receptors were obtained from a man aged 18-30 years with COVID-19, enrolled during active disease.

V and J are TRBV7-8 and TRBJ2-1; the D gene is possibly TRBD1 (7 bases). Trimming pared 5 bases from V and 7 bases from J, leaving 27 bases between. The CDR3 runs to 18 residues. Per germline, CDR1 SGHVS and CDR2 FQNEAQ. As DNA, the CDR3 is TGTGCCAGCAGCACCACCCGCAGCCGACAGGGTGGAGGGAATGAGCAGTTCTTC. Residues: CASSTTRSRQGGGNEQFF.

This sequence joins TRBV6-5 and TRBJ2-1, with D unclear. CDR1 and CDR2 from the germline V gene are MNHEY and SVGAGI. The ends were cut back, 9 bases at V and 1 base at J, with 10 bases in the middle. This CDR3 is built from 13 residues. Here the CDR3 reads CASRTVSYNEQFF. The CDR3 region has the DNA TGTGCCAGTAGAACAGTTTCCTACAATGAGCAGTTCTTC.

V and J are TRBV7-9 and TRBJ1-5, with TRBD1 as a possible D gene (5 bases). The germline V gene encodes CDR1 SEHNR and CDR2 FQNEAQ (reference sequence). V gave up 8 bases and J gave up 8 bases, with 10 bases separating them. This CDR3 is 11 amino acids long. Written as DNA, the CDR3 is TGTGCCAGCCAGGGCGGAGAGCCCCAGCATTTT. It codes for CASQGGEPQHF. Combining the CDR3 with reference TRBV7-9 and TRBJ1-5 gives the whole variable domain DTGVSQNPRHKITKRGQNVTFRCDPISEHNRLYWYRQTLGQGPEFLTYFQNEAQLEKSRLLSDRFSAERPKGSFSTLEIQRTEQGDSAMYLCASQGGEPQHFGDGTRLSIL.

The CDR3 reads CASSVAMSSYNEQFF. CDR3 nucleotide sequence: TGTGCCAGCAGCGTAGCAATGAGCTCCTACAATGAGCAGTTCTTC. The chain carries TRBV9 and TRBJ2-1; D gene unclear. Germline V lookup: CDR1 SGDLS, CDR2 YYNGEE. The CDR3 is 15 amino acids. V was shortened by 0 bases and J by 0 bases, with 7 bases between the two germline ends.

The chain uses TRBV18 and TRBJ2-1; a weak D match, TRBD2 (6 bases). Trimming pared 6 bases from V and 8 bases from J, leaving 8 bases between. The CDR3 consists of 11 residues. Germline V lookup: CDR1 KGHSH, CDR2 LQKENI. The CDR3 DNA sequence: TGTGCCAGCTCCCGGAGGGATGAGCAGTTCTTC. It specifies CASSRRDEQFF.